This TCR beta chain was documented in a study of T cell clonality in common variable immunodeficiency. Study observations and caveats: Reportedly, TCR beta sequences from common variable immunodeficiency showed fewer deletions and N-nucleotide insertions. TCRbeta clonality was increased in CVID versus healthy controls.

This clone has only a few counts. The antigen remains unidentified. The read halts 3 residues ahead of the CDR3 end, with the missing end drawn from the germline J gene. Measured with immunoSEQ multiplex PCR; TCRdb has only the in-frame clones, and not every one. This set yields over 11,000 clones and no singletons; the top ten hold roughly 9.5%. V gave up 7 bases and J gave up 5 bases, with 14 bases separating them. CDR1 and CDR2 (germline): SNHLY, FYNNEI. This CDR3 is 13 amino acids long. The J gene is TRBJ2-5, the V gene TRBV2, with a weak D call TRBD1 (6 bases). The TCR was taken from a human donor with common variable immunodeficiency. Sequenced: peripheral blood mononuclear cells. The sequenced CDR3 bases are TGTGCCAGCACGTTCACAGGGTTCGAGACC. Translated: CASTFTGFET. In full, the CDR3 is CASTFTGFETQYF.